The 16 T cell receptor beta chains listed next were all sequenced from one sample in a study of cytotoxic CD8 clonotypes in ibrutinib-treated CLL (dated by TCRdb to the early 2020s). The sample's time point label is to be understood as: 24 months on ibrutinib. The receptor library was made with the immunoSEQ multiplex PCR assay. TCRdb holds this immuneACCESS table with in-frame rearrangements only. Some clones are missing; in checked studies, unresolved V genes explain under half, and the rest has no known cause. The sample contains 110,000 to 150,000 clones, about 76% of them found a single time. About 5% of the sample is in the top ten clones. Sequenced here: PBMCs, sampled after 24 months of ibrutinib treatment. The receptors derive from a human donor with chronic lymphocytic leukemia.

This clone came up once. This rearrangement joins TRBV7-2 to TRBJ2-5; 7 bases line up with TRBD2. This CDR3 region has 15 residues. The trim removed 5 bases at V and 2 bases at J, leaving 8 bases unmatched. Germline CDR1 and CDR2: SGHTA and FQGNSA. Here the CDR3 DNA reads TGTGCCAGCAGCCTGGGGGGGTGGCGGCAAGAGACCCAGTACTTC. It translates to CASSLGGWRQETQYF.

The V call is TRBV9, the J call TRBJ1-1; 7 bases align to TRBD1. The CDR3 length is 15 residues. Germline lookup yields CDR1 SGDLS and CDR2 YYNGEE. The J segment lost 4 bases and the V segment lost 4 bases, leaving 10 bases of the junction unmatched. CDR3 sequence: CASSPPTGVVTEAFF. The DNA for the CDR3 is TGTGCCAGCAGCCCACCCACAGGGGTGGTCACTGAAGCTTTCTTT.

This clone showed up just a few times. The chain uses TRBV30 and TRBJ1-2, with no clear D. Per the germline V gene, CDR1 is GTSNPN and CDR2 is SVGIG (reference sequence). V was cut by 7 bases and J by 7 bases, with 10 bases left in between. This CDR3 region has 10 residues. The CDR3 DNA reads TGTGCCTCCGAGCTTGGTGGCTACACCTTC. This encodes CASELGGYTF.

The chain is built from TRBV28 and TRBJ2-7; D not resolved. The CDR3 spans 16 residues. Deletions cut 6 bases from V and 0 bases from J, with 18 bases between. CDR1 and CDR2 from the germline V gene are MDHEN and SYDVKM. Here the CDR3 reads CASSRLGSPSSYEQYF. CDR3 in DNA: TGTGCCAGCAGCCGCCTGGGGTCCCCTAGCTCCTACGAGCAGTACTTC.

This chain joins TRBV18 and TRBJ2-7, with TRBD1 matching over 7 bases. The J segment lost 2 bases and the V segment lost 0 bases, leaving 1 base of the junction unmatched. The CDR3 totals 14 residues. Germline V CDR1 and CDR2: KGHSH, LQKENI. Written as DNA, the CDR3 is TGTGCCAGCTCACCACCGGGACAGACCTACGAGCAGTACTTC. It translates to CASSPPGQTYEQYF.

The chain has TRBV11-2 and TRBJ2-5; unclear D gene. V was clipped by 2 bases and J by 5 bases, with 9 bases between them. CDR3 length: 13 residues. Germline V gives CDR1 SGHAT, CDR2 FQNNGV. The CDR3 coding sequence is TGTGCCAGCAGCTTATCGACCAGGGAGACCCAGTACTTC. As protein: CASSLSTRETQYF.

In this sample, this clone turned up many times. This chain connects TRBV5-8 to TRBJ2-4; D could derive from TRBD1 or TRBD2 (5 bases each). Per germline, CDR1 SGHTS and CDR2 YDEGEE. The V end was cut by 0 bases, the J end by 6 bases, with 13 bases between. The CDR3 contains 15 residues. As DNA, the CDR3 is TGTGCCAGCAGCTTGGGGGGGTCGTGGAGAAACATTCAGTACTTC. Its translation is CASSLGGSWRNIQYF.

This clone has more than one count but fewer than ten. The V and J genes are TRBV7-3 and TRBJ1-5; D unclear. Per germline, CDR1 SGHTA and CDR2 FQGTGA. The CDR3 is 12 residues long. Trimming cost V 3 bases and J 6 bases, with 6 bases left between them. The CDR3 loop is CASSLGSQPQHF. DNA of the CDR3: TGTGCCAGCAGCTTGGGGAGTCAGCCCCAGCATTTT.

The chain is built from TRBV10-2 and TRBJ2-3, with D possibly TRBD2 on 6 matching bases. CDR1 is WSHSY and CDR2 is SAAADI in the germline V gene. CDR3 size: 13 residues. V lost 3 bases, J lost 7 bases, and 11 bases lay in between. CDR3 amino acids: CASSERDLYTQYF. The CDR3 nucleotides are TGCGCCAGCAGTGAAAGGGACTTATATACGCAGTATTTT.

In its sample, this clone was seen once. The V gene is TRBV7-9, the J gene TRBJ2-6; D call uncertain. The germline CDR1 and CDR2 sequences are SEHNR and FQNEAQ (reference sequence). The CDR3 totals 16 residues. Trimming shortened V by 5 bases and J by 1 base, and 12 bases separated the two germline ends. The DNA for the CDR3 is TGTGCCAGCAGCCCCCGAGCGCTATCTGGGGCCAACGTCCTGACTTTC. It codes for CASSPRALSGANVLTF.

This chain joins TRBV7-9 and TRBJ1-2, with D perhaps TRBD1 (6 bases). The V gene lost 5 bases and the J gene lost 4 bases, with 17 bases spanning the gap. Germline V CDR1 and CDR2: SEHNR, FQNEAQ (reference sequence). The CDR3 covers 15 residues. The CDR3 is CASSPPGGQGYGYTF. CDR3 DNA: TGTGCCAGCAGCCCCCCGGGGGGGCAAGGCTATGGCTACACCTTC.

The rearrangement links TRBV7-6 to TRBJ2-7; D is perhaps TRBD2 (6 bases). The CDR3 has 15 amino acids. The germline gives CDR1 SGHVS, CDR2 FNYEAQ. The V gene lost 1 base and the J gene lost 6 bases, with 16 bases spanning the gap. In nucleotides, the CDR3 is TGTGCCAGCAGCTTAGGAGGCGGGGCGTCCGCCGAGCAGTACTTC. Translation: CASSLGGGASAEQYF.

The chain is built from TRBV28 and TRBJ2-7; TRBD1 matches 8 bases. With 6 bases clipped from V and 0 bases from J, the junction kept 7 bases outside the gene matches. The CDR3 has 15 amino acids. The germline V gene has CDR1 MDHEN and CDR2 SYDVKM. The CDR3 sequence: CASRRGDRSSYEQYF. The DNA of the CDR3 is TGTGCCAGCAGGAGGGGGGACAGGAGCTCCTACGAGCAGTACTTC.

This chain uses TRBV7-8 with TRBJ1-2; possibly TRBD1 for D (5 bases). V lost 5 bases and J lost 9, with 16 bases in between. The CDR3 loop spans 13 amino acids. Germline CDR1 is SGHVS and CDR2 is FQNEAQ. The CDR3 DNA follows: TGTGCCAGCAGCCGGAGGGGCCGGGGCCGCTACACCTTC. Its protein is CASSRRGRGRYTF.

This chain joins TRBV27 and TRBJ1-1, with D perhaps matching TRBD1 (5 bases). V was shortened by 4 bases and J by 3 bases, with 9 bases between the two germline ends. Germline lookup yields CDR1 MNHEY and CDR2 SMNVEV (reference sequence). This CDR3 has 13 residues. CDR3 nucleotides: TGTGCCAGCAGTTCAGGGTTTGACACTGAAGCTTTCTTT. Protein product: CASSSGFDTEAFF.

This clone has a handful of counts. This chain links TRBV5-1 with TRBJ1-5; 8 bases line up with TRBD1. This CDR3 has 15 amino acids. Germline lookup yields CDR1 SGHRS and CDR2 YFSETQ. V was clipped by 0 bases and J by 3 bases; unmatched bases: 2. CDR3 loop: CASSLETGDNQPQHF. For the CDR3, the DNA is TGCGCCAGCAGCTTGGAGACAGGGGACAATCAGCCCCAGCATTTT.